This T cell receptor (beta chain) was sequenced for a study of blood T cell repertoires in COVID-19. About the study: Donors in the United States, Italy and Spain gave samples during acute or convalescent COVID-19. T cells, B-cell-depleted T cells, or PBMCs supplied cDNA or gDNA.

This clone has just one count. Profiled with immunoSEQ multiplex PCR; TCRdb holds only in-frame clones, not every one. The profile shows 200,000 to 250,000 clones, just under 90% of them singletons. Losses at the gene ends were 8 bases for V and 2 bases for J; bases not matched to a gene: 4. The CDR3 runs 13 residues. Germline CDR1 reads MDHEN; CDR2 reads SYDVKM. The sequence derives from a man aged 50-60 years who had been exposed to COVID-19. The J gene is TRBJ1-1, the V gene TRBV28; 8 nucleotides match TRBD1. The sequenced sample consisted of PBMCs or T cells enriched from blood (not recorded which). The CDR3 DNA is TGTGCCAGCCTCGACAGGGGAAACACTGAAGCTTTCTTT. Amino acids: CASLDRGNTEAFF.